This T cell receptor (beta chain) was sequenced in a study of T cells in Graves' hyperthyroidism and ophthalmopathy. Study background: Blood was drawn when the patient was first diagnosed and still untreated.

PBMCs were sourced from around 10 ml fresh peripheral blood. Regions amplified from RNA transcripts were the TCR beta CDR3 regions. The HTBI set primed first-round TCR CDR3 RT-PCR. A single record per CDR3 protein comes from TCRdb applying MiXCR to the multiplex PCR reads. The table lists around 490,000 distinct CDR3 sequences, 15% to 20% of them singletons. Germline V CDR1 and CDR2: SNHLY, FYNNEI. CDR3 size: 12 residues. In the case of this clonotype: This may be a read error: a much more frequent sequence differs by one nucleotide.

The specimen sequenced was blood. The V gene is TRBV2, the J gene TRBJ2-3; 7 nucleotides line up with TRBD2. The source is a man in his forties with Graves' ophthalmopathy. The CDR3, as DNA: TGTGCCAGCAGGGGGGAGGGAGATGCGCAGTATTTT. As protein: CASRGEGDAQYF.